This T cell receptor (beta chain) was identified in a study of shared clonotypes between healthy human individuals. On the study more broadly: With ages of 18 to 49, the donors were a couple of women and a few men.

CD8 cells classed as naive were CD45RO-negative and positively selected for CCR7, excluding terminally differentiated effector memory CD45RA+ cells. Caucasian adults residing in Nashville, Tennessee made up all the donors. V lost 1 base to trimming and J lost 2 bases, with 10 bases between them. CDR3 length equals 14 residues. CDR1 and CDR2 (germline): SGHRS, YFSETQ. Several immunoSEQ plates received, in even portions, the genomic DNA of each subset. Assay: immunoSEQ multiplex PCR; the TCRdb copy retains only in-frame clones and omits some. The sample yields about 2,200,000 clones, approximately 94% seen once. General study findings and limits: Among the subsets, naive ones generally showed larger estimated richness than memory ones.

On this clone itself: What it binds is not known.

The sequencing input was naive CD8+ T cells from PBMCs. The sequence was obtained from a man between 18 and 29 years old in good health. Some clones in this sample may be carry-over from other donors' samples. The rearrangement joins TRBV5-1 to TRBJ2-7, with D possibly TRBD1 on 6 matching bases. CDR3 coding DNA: TGCGCCAGCAGCTTGTACAGGGTCGCCTACGAGCAGTACTTC. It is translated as CASSLYRVAYEQYF.